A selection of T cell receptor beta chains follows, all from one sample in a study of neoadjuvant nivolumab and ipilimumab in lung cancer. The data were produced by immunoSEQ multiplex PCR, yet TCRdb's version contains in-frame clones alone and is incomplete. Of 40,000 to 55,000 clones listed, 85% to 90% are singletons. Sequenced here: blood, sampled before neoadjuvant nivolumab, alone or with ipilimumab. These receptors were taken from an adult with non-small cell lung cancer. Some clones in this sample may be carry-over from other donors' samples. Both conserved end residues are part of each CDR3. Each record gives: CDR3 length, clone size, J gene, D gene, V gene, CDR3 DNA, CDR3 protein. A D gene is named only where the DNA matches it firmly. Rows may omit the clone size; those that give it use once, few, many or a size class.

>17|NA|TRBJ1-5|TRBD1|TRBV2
TGTGCCAGCAGCGAACCTATTCGGACAGGGAGATATCAGCCCCAGCATTTT
CASSEPIRTGRYQPQHF
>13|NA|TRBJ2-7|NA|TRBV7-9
TGTGCCAGCACTATTAAAGGAGTCGCCGAGCAGTACTTC
CASTIKGVAEQYF
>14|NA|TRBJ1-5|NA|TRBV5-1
TGCGCCAGCAGCCCGAGGGTCGGGCAGGGGCCCCAGCATTTT
CASSPRVGQGPQHF
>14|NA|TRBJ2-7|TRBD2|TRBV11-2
TGTGCCAGCAGCCGGACTAGCCGTTCCTACGAGCAGTACTTC
CASSRTSRSYEQYF
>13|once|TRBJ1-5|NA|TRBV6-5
TGTGCCAGCAGCCCGCGGGGGGATCAGCCCCAGCATTTT
CASSPRGDQPQHF
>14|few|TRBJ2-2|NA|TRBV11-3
TGTGCCAGCAGCTTAGGACTGTCAACCGGGGAGCTGTTTTTT
CASSLGLSTGELFF
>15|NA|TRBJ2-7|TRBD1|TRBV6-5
TGTGCCAGCAGATCTTACCCGGGACAGGGCAGCGAGCAGTACTTC
CASRSYPGQGSEQYF
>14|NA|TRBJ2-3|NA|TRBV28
TGTGCCAGCAGCCCCTTGGGCGGGACCGATACGCAGTATTTT
CASSPLGGTDTQYF
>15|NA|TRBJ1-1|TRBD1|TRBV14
TGTGCCAGCAGACCCCAGGGGGGCTTAAACACTGAAGCTTTCTTT
CASRPQGGLNTEAFF
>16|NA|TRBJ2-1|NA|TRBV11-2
TGTGCCAGCAGCCAATCCCGGGACCTCAACTACAATGAGCAGTTCTTC
CASSQSRDLNYNEQFF
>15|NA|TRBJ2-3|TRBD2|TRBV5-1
TGCGCCAGCTCCCGCCTAGCGGGTTTCACAGATACGCAGTATTTT
CASSRLAGFTDTQYF
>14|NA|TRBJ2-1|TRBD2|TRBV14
TGTGCCAGCAACTGGGGCGGGAGTTACAATGAGCAGTTCTTC
CASNWGGSYNEQFF
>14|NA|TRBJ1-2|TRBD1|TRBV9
TGTGCCAGCAGCGGGGACAGGGCTGACTATGGCTACACCTTC
CASSGDRADYGYTF
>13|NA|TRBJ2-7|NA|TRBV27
TGTGCCAGCAGCCCTACAGGGCCCTACGAGCAGTACTTC
CASSPTGPYEQYF
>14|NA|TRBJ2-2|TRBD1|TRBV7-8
TGTGCCAGCAGCTCGGGGACAGACACCGGGGAGCTGTTTTTT
CASSSGTDTGELFF
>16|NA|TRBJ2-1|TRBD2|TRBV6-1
TGTGCCAGCAGTGAAGCAGGATGGACTAGGAACAATGAGCAGTTCTTC
CASSEAGWTRNNEQFF
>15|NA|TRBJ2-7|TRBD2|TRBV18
TGTGCCAGCTCACCACCGGGGCGGGAGGGCTTCGAGCAGTACTTC
CASSPPGREGFEQYF
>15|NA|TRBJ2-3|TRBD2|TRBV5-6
TGTGCCAGCAGACGAAGAGCGGGGAGCACAGATACGCAGTATTTT
CASRRRAGSTDTQYF
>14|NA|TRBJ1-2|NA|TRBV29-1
TGCAGCGCCCAATCGTCGGGGGGTAATTATGGCTACACCTTC
CSAQSSGGNYGYTF
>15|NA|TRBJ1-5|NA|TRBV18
TGTGCCAGCTCCCCGACGACAGGATATTATCAGCCCCAGCATTTT
CASSPTTGYYQPQHF
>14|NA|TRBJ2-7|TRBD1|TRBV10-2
TGCGCCAGCGTCGAGTCCGGGACAGCCTACGAGCAGTACTTC
CASVESGTAYEQYF
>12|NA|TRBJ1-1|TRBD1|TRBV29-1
TGCAGCGTCGTCGCCTACAGGGGCCGAGCTTTCTTT
CSVVAYRGRAFF